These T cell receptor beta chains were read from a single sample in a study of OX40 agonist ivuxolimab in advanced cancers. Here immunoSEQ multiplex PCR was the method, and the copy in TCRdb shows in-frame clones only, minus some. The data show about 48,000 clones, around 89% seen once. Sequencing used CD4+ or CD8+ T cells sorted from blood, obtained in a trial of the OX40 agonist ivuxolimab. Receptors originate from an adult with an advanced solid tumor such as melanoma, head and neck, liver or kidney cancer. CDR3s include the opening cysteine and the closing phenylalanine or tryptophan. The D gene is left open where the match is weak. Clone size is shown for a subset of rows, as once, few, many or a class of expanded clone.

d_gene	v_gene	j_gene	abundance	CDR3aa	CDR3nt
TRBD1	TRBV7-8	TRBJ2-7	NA	CASSLERTGFYEQYF	TGTGCCAGCAGCTTAGAGCGGACAGGGTTCTACGAGCAGTACTTC
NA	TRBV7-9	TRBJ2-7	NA	CASSGENQEQYF	TGTGCCAGCAGCGGGGAAAATCAAGAGCAGTACTTC
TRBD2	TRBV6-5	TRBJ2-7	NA	CASRSGTSAYEQYF	TGTGCCAGCAGGTCCGGGACTAGCGCCTACGAGCAGTACTTC
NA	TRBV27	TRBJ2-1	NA	CASSLFSGLDNEQFF	TGTGCCAGCAGTTTATTCTCGGGCCTAGACAATGAGCAGTTCTTC
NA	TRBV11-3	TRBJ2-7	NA	CASSEGGGEQYF	TGTGCCAGCAGCGAGGGGGGAGGGGAGCAGTACTTC
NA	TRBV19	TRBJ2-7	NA	CASSTLGGSYEQYF	TGTGCCAGTAGTACTCTCGGGGGCTCCTACGAGCAGTACTTC
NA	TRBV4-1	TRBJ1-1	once	CASSQAYSAGSAEAFF	TGCGCCAGCAGCCAAGCCTACTCGGCAGGGAGTGCGGAAGCTTTCTTT
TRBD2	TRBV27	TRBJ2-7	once	CARDRPGQWTSGVRNEQYF	TGTGCCAGGGATCGGCCGGGACAGTGGACTAGCGGGGTAAGGAACGAGCAGTACTTC
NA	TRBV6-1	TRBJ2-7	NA	CASSWDGDSYEQYF	TGTGCCAGCAGTTGGGACGGAGACTCCTACGAGCAGTACTTC
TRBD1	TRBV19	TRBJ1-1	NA	CASTLGTGNTEAFF	TGTGCCAGTACTTTGGGGACAGGGAACACTGAAGCTTTCTTT
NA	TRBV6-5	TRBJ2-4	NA	CASSYSNTGNIQYF	TGTGCCAGCAGTTACTCGAATACGGGAAACATTCAGTACTTC
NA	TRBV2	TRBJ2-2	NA	CASSEGPHTGELFF	TGTGCCAGCAGTGAAGGTCCTCACACCGGGGAGCTGTTTTTT
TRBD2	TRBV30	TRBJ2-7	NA	CAWTSGSKSYEQYF	TGTGCCTGGACTAGCGGGAGTAAATCCTACGAGCAGTACTTC
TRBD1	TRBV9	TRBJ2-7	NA	CASSGGTGGSYEQYF	TGTGCCAGCAGCGGAGGGACAGGGGGATCCTACGAGCAGTACTTC
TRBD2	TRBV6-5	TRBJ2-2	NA	CASSRSGTSAGELFF	TGTGCCAGCAGCCGATCCGGGACTAGCGCCGGGGAGCTGTTTTTT
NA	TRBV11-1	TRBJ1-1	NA	CASSPGPILEAFF	TGTGCCAGCAGCCCGGGGCCAATTTTAGAAGCTTTCTTT
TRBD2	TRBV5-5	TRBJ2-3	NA	CASTLSGMLDTQYF	TGTGCCAGCACCCTTAGCGGGATGTTAGATACGCAGTATTTT
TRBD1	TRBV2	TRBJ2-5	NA	CASSDPRDRQETQYF	TGTGCCAGCAGTGATCCCCGGGACAGACAAGAGACCCAGTACTTC
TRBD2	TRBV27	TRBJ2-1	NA	CASSYAGGPYEQFF	TGTGCCAGCAGTTATGCGGGAGGGCCATATGAGCAGTTCTTC
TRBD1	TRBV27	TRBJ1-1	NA	CASSLSGQGAWGTEAFF	TGTGCCAGCAGTTTATCCGGACAGGGCGCGTGGGGCACTGAAGCTTTCTTT
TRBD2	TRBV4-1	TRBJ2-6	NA	CASSQDRLVASGIYSGANVLTF	TGCGCCAGCAGCCAAGATCGGTTGGTCGCTAGCGGGATCTACTCTGGGGCCAACGTCCTGACTTTC
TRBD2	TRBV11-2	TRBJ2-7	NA	CASSLGSGGPYEQYF	TGTGCCAGCAGCTTAGGGTCGGGAGGCCCCTACGAGCAGTACTTC
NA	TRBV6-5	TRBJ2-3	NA	CASSYFQGTDTQYF	TGTGCCAGCAGTTACTTTCAGGGGACAGATACGCAGTATTTT
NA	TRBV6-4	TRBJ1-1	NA	CANSDSDGNTEAFF	TGTGCCAACAGTGACTCGGACGGGAACACTGAAGCTTTCTTT
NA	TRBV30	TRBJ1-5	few	CAWNQGNQPQHF	TGTGCCTGGAATCAAGGGAATCAGCCCCAGCATTTT
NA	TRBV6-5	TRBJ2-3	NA	CASSYAGDTQYF	TGTGCCAGCAGTTACGCGGGAGATACGCAGTATTTT
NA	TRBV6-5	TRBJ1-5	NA	CASTNWEVQPQHF	TGTGCCAGCACGAACTGGGAGGTCCAGCCCCAGCATTTT
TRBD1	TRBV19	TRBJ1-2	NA	CASSNPTGDRVYGYTF	TGTGCCAGTAGTAACCCAACCGGGGACAGGGTCTATGGCTACACCTTC
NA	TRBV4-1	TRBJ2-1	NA	CASSQDGPYNEQFF	TGCGCCAGCAGCCAAGATGGGCCGTACAATGAGCAGTTCTTC
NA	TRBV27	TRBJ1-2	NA	CASRAGRGYTF	TGTGCCAGCAGGGCAGGCCGGGGCTACACCTTC
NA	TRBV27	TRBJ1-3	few	CASGTPGNTIYF	TGTGCCTCAGGTACTCCAGGAAACACCATATATTTT
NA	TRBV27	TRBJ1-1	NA	CASRESGTHTEAFF	TGTGCCAGCAGGGAAAGCGGGACACACACTGAAGCTTTCTTT
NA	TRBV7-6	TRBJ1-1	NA	CASSGGLNTEAFF	TGTGCCAGCAGCGGGGGACTAAACACTGAAGCTTTCTTT
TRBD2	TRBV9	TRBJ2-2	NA	CASSASGLAKVGELFF	TGTGCCAGCAGCGCATCGGGACTAGCGAAGGTCGGGGAGCTGTTTTTT
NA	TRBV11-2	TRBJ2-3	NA	CASSLILGHTDTQYF	TGTGCCAGCAGCTTAATCCTAGGGCACACAGATACGCAGTATTTT
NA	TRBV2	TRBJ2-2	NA	CASSREHTGELFF	TGTGCCAGCAGTAGGGAACACACCGGGGAGCTGTTTTTT
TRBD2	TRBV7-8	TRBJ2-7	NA	CASSPKRGGYEQYF	TGTGCCAGCAGCCCCAAGCGGGGGGGTTACGAGCAGTACTTC
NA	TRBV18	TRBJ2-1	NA	CASSPNTDNEQFF	TGTGCCAGCTCACCTAATACAGACAATGAGCAGTTCTTC
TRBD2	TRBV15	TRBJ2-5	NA	CATSRVPPLAGGYQETQYF	TGTGCCACCAGCAGAGTCCCTCCTCTAGCGGGGGGTTACCAAGAGACCCAGTACTTC
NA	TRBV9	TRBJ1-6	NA	CASSAEGVNSPLHF	TGTGCCAGCAGCGCCGAGGGGGTAAATTCACCCCTCCACTTT
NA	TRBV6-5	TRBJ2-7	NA	CASNYSIVHEQYF	TGTGCCAGCAATTACTCGATTGTACACGAGCAGTACTTC
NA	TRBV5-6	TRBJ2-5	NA	CASSLDSWETQYF	TGTGCCAGCAGCTTGGATAGTTGGGAGACCCAGTACTTC
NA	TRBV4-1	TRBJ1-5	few	CASSQDGVDNNQPQHF	TGCGCCAGCAGCCAAGATGGGGTGGATAACAATCAGCCCCAGCATTTT
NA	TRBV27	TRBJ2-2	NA	CASSLIGGELFF	TGTGCCAGCAGTTTGATTGGCGGGGAGCTGTTTTTT
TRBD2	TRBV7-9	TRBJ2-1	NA	CATISPSGRSSYNEQFF	TGTGCCACCATAAGTCCTAGCGGGAGAAGCTCCTACAATGAGCAGTTCTTC
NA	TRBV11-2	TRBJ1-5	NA	CASSLNSVHQPQHF	TGTGCCAGCAGCTTAAATTCAGTTCATCAGCCCCAGCATTTT
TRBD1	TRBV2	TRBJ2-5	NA	CASKWDRENPQETQYF	TGTGCCAGCAAGTGGGACAGGGAGAACCCACAAGAGACCCAGTACTTC
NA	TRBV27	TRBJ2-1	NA	CASSFTSSYNEQFF	TGTGCCAGCAGTTTTACGAGCTCCTACAATGAGCAGTTCTTC
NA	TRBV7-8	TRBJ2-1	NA	CASSLGASSYNEQFF	TGTGCCAGCAGCTTAGGGGCCAGCTCCTACAATGAGCAGTTCTTC
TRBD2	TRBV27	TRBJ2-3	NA	CASSWTSGITDTQYF	TGTGCCAGCAGTTGGACTAGCGGGATTACAGATACGCAGTATTTT
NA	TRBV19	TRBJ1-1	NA	CASSIMTGDMNTEAFF	TGTGCCAGTAGTATAATGACAGGCGACATGAACACTGAAGCTTTCTTT
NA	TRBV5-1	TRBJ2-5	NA	CASSSVETQYF	TGCGCCAGCAGCTCGGTAGAGACCCAGTACTTC
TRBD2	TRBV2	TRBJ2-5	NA	CASSAGTSGGETQYF	TGTGCCAGCAGCGCCGGGACTAGCGGGGGAGAGACCCAGTACTTC
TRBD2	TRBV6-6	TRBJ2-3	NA	CASSNIAGETDTQYF	TGTGCCAGCAGTAATATAGCGGGAGAGACAGATACGCAGTATTTT
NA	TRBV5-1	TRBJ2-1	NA	CASILGPGEQFF	TGCGCCAGCATCCTGGGCCCGGGGGAGCAGTTCTTC